This TCR beta chain was observed in a study of molecular identifiers for immune sequencing clone quantification. Remarks on this clonotype: A clone one base away is much larger, so this may be a read error.

Naive CD8 T cells were sorted as CD8+CD4-CCR7+CD45RA+. Libraries of bulk TCR were made by previously described methods (with listed TCR primers). Each CDR3 protein is one row after TCRdb ran MiXCR on the PCR reads. The top ten clones hold approximately 5% of a sample with around 7,700 distinct CDR3 sequences, around 33% of them seen once. Per the germline V gene, CDR1 is SGHDT and CDR2 is YYEEEE. The CDR3 spans 13 residues. Sample: naive CD8+ T cells from blood, with Jurkat cell RNA spiked in. Subset denoted: FACS-sorted CD8+CD4-CCR7+CD45RA+ naive T cells. The origin of this receptor is a human donor in good health. Some libraries in this study had Jurkat cell RNA spiked in. The rearrangement links TRBV5-6 to TRBJ1-1, with D perhaps matching TRBD1 (5 bases). The DNA of the CDR3 is TGTGCCAGGAGCTTCGGACGGGACCTTGAAGCTTTCTTT. It translates to CARSFGRDLEAFF.